These T cell receptor beta chains were read from a single sample in a study of Ad26.COV2.S vaccination and SARS-CoV-2 variants. Sequencing was performed with immunoSEQ multiplex PCR; in TCRdb, only in-frame clones are kept and a portion is missing. Of approximately 450,000 clones listed, around 90% were seen once; the top ten hold 12%. The input for sequencing was peripheral blood, taken in a trial of Ad26.COV2.S vaccine versus placebo. The source is a person between 18 and 59 years old who received the Ad26.COV2.S COVID-19 vaccine or a placebo. The CDR3 runs from the conserved cysteine through the conserved F or W. The order of the fields is D gene, clone size, J gene, V gene, CDR3 DNA, CDR3 protein. D genes are given only for firm matches. Not every row has a clone size; where given, it reads once, few, many or a size class.

>.|once|TRBJ2-1|TRBV5-6
TGTGCCAGCAGCAAACAGTACAATGAGCAGTTCTTC
CASSKQYNEQFF
>.|few|TRBJ2-7|TRBV7-9
TGTGCCAGCAGCTTAGAAGAACGGCCGGCCTACGAGCAGTACTTC
CASSLEERPAYEQYF
>.|.|TRBJ1-4|TRBV4-3
TGCGCCAGCAGCCAAGTCGGGAGGGTTGGGGAAAAACTGTTTTTT
CASSQVGRVGEKLFF
>.|.|TRBJ1-1|TRBV28
TGTGCCAGCAATCCGGGGCCGATGAACACTGAAGCTTTCTTT
CASNPGPMNTEAFF
>TRBD2|few|TRBJ2-1|TRBV7-8
TGTGCCAGCAGCTCCTCGACTAGCTTGGAGCAGTTCTTC
CASSSSTSLEQFF
>TRBD1|.|TRBJ2-4|TRBV5-1
TGCGCCAGCAGCTTGGGACAGGGGTTGCACATCCTAGCCTTC
CASSLGQGLHILAF
>TRBD2|few|TRBJ2-2|TRBV5-4
TGTGCCAGCAGCCTAAGGGGTAGCGGGAGGTTGAACACCGGGGAGCTGTTTTTT
CASSLRGSGRLNTGELFF
>.|.|TRBJ2-5|TRBV6-1
TGTGCCAGCAGTAGGGAGACCCAGTACTTC
CASSRETQYF
>.|.|TRBJ2-5|TRBV19
TGTGCCAGTAGTATAGGAGCTGGGAGACAAGAGACCCAGTACTTC
CASSIGAGRQETQYF
>.|once|TRBJ2-1|TRBV5-1
TGCGCCAGCAGCTTGGCTGGCGGGTCCCCCTACAATGAGCAGTTCTTC
CASSLAGGSPYNEQFF
>TRBD2|once|TRBJ2-5|TRBV5-5
TGTGCCAGCAGCTTGAGAGCGGGAAATCAAGAGACCCAGTACTTC
CASSLRAGNQETQYF
>TRBD1|.|TRBJ1-4|TRBV28
TGTGCCAGCAGACCTACCGGGACAGGGCGCGAAAAACTGTTTTTT
CASRPTGTGREKLFF
>TRBD2|.|TRBJ2-7|TRBV27
TGTGCCAGCAGTGATAGGACTAGCATGGGTTCGGAGCAGTACTTC
CASSDRTSMGSEQYF
>.|.|TRBJ2-1|TRBV30
TGTGCCTGGAGGGGATACAATGAGCAGTTCTTC
CAWRGYNEQFF
>.|.|TRBJ2-7|TRBV10-3
TGTGCCATCAGGACGCCTCCGGGGTACGAGCAGTACTTC
CAIRTPPGYEQYF
>.|few|TRBJ2-1|TRBV6-5
TGTGCCAGCAGTTACTCGGTCGGGACCTACAATGAGCAGTTCTTC
CASSYSVGTYNEQFF
>TRBD1|.|TRBJ2-3|TRBV5-1
TGCGCCAGCAGCTTAGGGACAGGAATGGATACGCAGTATTTT
CASSLGTGMDTQYF
>.|.|TRBJ1-2|TRBV27
TGTGCCAGCAGTGCATTCGGGGAGGCGGGCTACACCTTC
CASSAFGEAGYTF
>.|.|TRBJ2-3|TRBV9
TGTGCCAGCAGCGAGGGGCGGTGGGTAGCGGCCTCCGGAGGGACAGATACGCAGTATTTT
CASSEGRWVAASGGTDTQYF
>TRBD1|once|TRBJ2-3|TRBV9
TGTGCCAGCAGCGCAAGGGACAGCCCGAAGTATTTT
CASSARDSPKYF
>.|.|TRBJ2-6|TRBV11-2
TGTGCCAGCAGCTTAGCCCTTTGGGTTTTGACCTCTGGGGCCAACGTCCTGACTTTC
CASSLALWVLTSGANVLTF
>TRBD1|.|TRBJ1-2|TRBV18
TGTGCCAGCTCACCAACAGGGGAGGTTGGCTACACCTTC
CASSPTGEVGYTF
>.|.|TRBJ1-1|TRBV28
TGTGCCAGCAGTTTATTAGGGGGCACTGAAGCTTTCTTT
CASSLLGGTEAFF
>.|.|TRBJ2-1|TRBV30
TGTGCCTGGAGTGTACTGAGGGCATACGAGCAGTTCTTC
CAWSVLRAYEQFF
>.|.|TRBJ2-3|TRBV5-4
TGTGCCAGCAGCTCGGTCCTACGGACAGATACGCAGTATTTT
CASSSVLRTDTQYF
>TRBD1|.|TRBJ1-1|TRBV27
TGTGCCAGCAGTGACAGGGGGTTGAACACTGAAGCTTTCTTT
CASSDRGLNTEAFF
>.|once|TRBJ2-1|TRBV27
TGTGCCAGCAGAGGAGGGGGCGGGGGATACAATGAGCAGTTCTTC
CASRGGGGGYNEQFF
>TRBD2|.|TRBJ2-1|TRBV19
TGTGCCAGTAGCCTAGGGCTAGCGGGAGTTCTTGAGCAGTTCTTC
CASSLGLAGVLEQFF
>TRBD1|.|TRBJ1-4|TRBV6-1
TGTGCCAGCAGTGAGGGACAGGGTTACGTCAATGAAAAACTGTTTTTT
CASSEGQGYVNEKLFF
>.|.|TRBJ2-1|TRBV9
TGTGCCAGCAGCCCGGAGCCCTACAATGAGCAGTTCTTC
CASSPEPYNEQFF